This T cell receptor beta chain was obtained from a study of graft-versus-host responses after intestinal transplantation. With roughly 200,000 irradiated, violet-dye-labeled stimulator cells, roughly 200,000 CFSE-labeled responder cells were plated. With 3 bases removed from V and 5 bases from J, the gap between germline ends came to 13 bases. The CDR3 has 14 residues. Germline loops: CDR1 LNHDA, CDR2 SQIVND (reference sequence). This table comes from immunoSEQ multiplex PCR, and its TCRdb copy is limited to in-frame clones, with some not included. The repertoire holds around 21,000 clones, about a third seen once, with approximately 2% in the top ten.

Material: alloreactive CD4+ T cells from a mixed lymphocyte reaction culture, obtained before transplantation. The subset here: CFSE-low proliferating T cells sorted from roughly six-day pre-transplant mixed lymphocyte reaction (GvH or HvG direction). The chain joins TRBV19 to TRBJ1-1; TRBD1 might be the D (5 bases). The origin of this receptor is a human patient who was an organ donor for intestinal transplantation. The CDR3 sequence is CASSIQGGRTEAFF. In DNA, the CDR3 is TGTGCCAGTAGTATCCAGGGTGGTAGGACTGAAGCTTTCTTT.